Listed here are 20 T cell receptor beta chains from one sample, sequenced in a study of cytomegalovirus exposure and HLA in healthy donors. It was with 60 Vbeta and 13 Jbeta primers that the PCR ran. Generated by immunoSEQ multiplex PCR, the TCRdb table keeps only in-frame clones and is missing some. Of around 100,000 clones listed, around 82% were seen once; the top ten hold around 10%. Sequenced material: PBMCs. These receptors were collected from a woman under 30 in good health and CMV-seropositive.

This clone was counted a few times. This chain connects TRBV19 to TRBJ2-2; D may be TRBD1 (6 bases). The germline CDR1 and CDR2 sequences are LNHDA and SQIVND (reference sequence). The length of the CDR3 is 17 residues. The V gene lost 4 bases and the J gene lost 4 bases, with 19 bases spanning the gap. The CDR3 here is CASSTDWDTRGTGELFF. The CDR3 nucleotides are TGTGCCAGTAGTACTGATTGGGACACAAGGGGCACCGGGGAGCTGTTTTTT.

V gene TRBV29-1 combines with J gene TRBJ2-7, with D unresolved. Trimming pared 4 bases from V and 4 bases from J, leaving 23 bases between. The CDR3 extends over 16 amino acids. Germline V gene data show CDR1 as SQVTM and CDR2 as ANQGSEA. The CDR3, as DNA: TGCAGCGTTGTTAGCCCTTTTGGCTTTGCGAGGTACGAGCAGTACTTC. Translating it yields CSVVSPFGFARYEQYF.

The chain links TRBV5-6 to TRBJ1-2; TRBD1 aligns across 7 bases. CDR3 size: 13 residues. Germline V gives CDR1 SGHDT, CDR2 YYEEEE. Trimming removed 3 bases from V and 5 bases from J; junction bases left unmatched: 4. In DNA form, the CDR3 reads TGTGCCAGCAGCTCGGGACAGATATATGGCTACACCTTC. This translates into CASSSGQIYGYTF.

The V gene is TRBV28, the J gene TRBJ2-3, with unresolved D. Germline CDR1 reads MDHEN; CDR2 reads SYDVKM. The CDR3 totals 13 residues. Trimming took 6 bases from V and 0 from J, leaving 7 bases between them. The chain's CDR3 is CASSAISTDTQYF. CDR3 DNA: TGTGCCAGCAGCGCGATCAGCACAGATACGCAGTATTTT. The complete variable domain, with remaining parts taken from reference TRBV28 and TRBJ2-3, reads DVKVTQSSRYLVKRTGEKVFLECVQDMDHENMFWYRQDPGLGLRLIYFSYDVKMKEKGDIPEGYSVSREKKERFSLILESASTNQTSMYLCASSAISTDTQYFGPGTRLTVL.

The chain uses TRBV29-1 and TRBJ1-2; the D gene is possibly TRBD1 (5 bases). Germline CDR1 and CDR2: SQVTM and ANQGSEA. The CDR3 consists of 14 residues. V lost 5 bases, J lost 0 bases, and 13 bases lay in between. The DNA of the CDR3 is TGCAGCGTTCCGTCAGGGCAAGCTAACTATGGCTACACCTTC. As protein: CSVPSGQANYGYTF.

J is TRBJ2-7 and V is TRBV5-1; tentatively, D is TRBD2 (5 bases). The ends were cut back, 0 bases at V and 2 bases at J, with 24 bases in the middle. The germline V gene encodes CDR1 SGHRS and CDR2 YFSETQ. The CDR3 covers 19 residues. CDR3 sequence (DNA): TGCGCCAGCAGCTTGGGTGTTTTTTCGGGGAAGGAACCAACCTACGAGCAGTACTTC. It is translated as CASSLGVFSGKEPTYEQYF.

The V call is TRBV5-1, the J call TRBJ2-7, with 8 bases identical to TRBD1. Germline values: CDR1 SGHRS, CDR2 YFSETQ. Germline trimming cut 3 bases from V and 0 bases from J; bases unmatched to any gene: 2. The CDR3 consists of 14 residues. In nucleotides, the CDR3 is TGCGCCAGCAGCTGGGGGACAGGCTCCTACGAGCAGTACTTC. Translating it yields CASSWGTGSYEQYF.

This sequence joins TRBV15 and TRBJ1-1, with TRBD1 matching over 8 bases. There are 16 residues in the CDR3. The germline V gene encodes CDR1 LNHNV and CDR2 YYDKDF (reference sequence). With 3 bases clipped from V and 1 base from J, the junction kept 7 bases outside the gene matches. CDR3 nucleotide sequence: TGTGCCACCAGCAGGGAGGGACAGGCTTCGAACACTGAAGCTTTCTTT. Amino acids: CATSREGQASNTEAFF.

The sample holds one count of this clone. The chain carries TRBV28 and TRBJ1-4; the D is unclear. Germline V gene data show CDR1 as MDHEN and CDR2 as SYDVKM. The CDR3 covers 13 residues. V lost 5 bases, J lost 5 bases, and 9 bases lay in between. The CDR3 loop is CASSPTANEKLFF. In DNA, the CDR3 is TGTGCCAGCAGTCCTACCGCGAATGAAAAACTGTTTTTT.

This clone has a handful of counts. V gene TRBV28 combines with J gene TRBJ2-5, with a weak D call TRBD1 (6 bases). V shed 6 bases and J shed 5 bases, with 13 bases lying between them. Germline V gene sequence: CDR1 MDHEN, CDR2 SYDVKM. The CDR3 length is 13 residues. The DNA of the CDR3 is TGTGCCAGCAGATTACAGGGAAGCGAGACCCAGTACTTC. It yields the protein CASRLQGSETQYF.

The chain combines TRBV7-2 with TRBJ1-1, with D unclear. Looked up from germline, CDR1 is SGHTA and CDR2 is FQGNSA. This CDR3 is 15 amino acids long. Deletions cut 3 bases from V and 1 base from J, with 12 bases between. In DNA, the CDR3 is TGTGCCAGCAGCTTCCGAACACGTGGGAACACTGAAGCTTTCTTT. Amino acids: CASSFRTRGNTEAFF.

The J gene is TRBJ1-4, the V gene TRBV5-1; 8 positions match TRBD1. The CDR3 spans 15 residues. The germline gives CDR1 SGHRS, CDR2 YFSETQ. The V segment lost 3 bases and the J segment 5 bases; nucleotides outside the gene matches: 6. The CDR3 here is CASSWSTGGNEKLFF. CDR3 nucleotides: TGCGCCAGCAGCTGGTCCACAGGGGGGAATGAAAAACTGTTTTTT. Together with reference TRBV5-1 and TRBJ1-4, the CDR3 gives the full variable domain: KAGVTQTPRYLIKTRGQQVTLSCSPISGHRSVSWYQQTPGQGLQFLFEYFSETQRNKGNFPGRFSGRQFSNSRSEMNVSTLELGDSALYLCASSWSTGGNEKLFFGSGTQLSVL.

This clone was seen a single time. The chain is built from TRBV28 and TRBJ1-2; D remains unclear. Trimming left V 5 bases short and J 5 bases short, with 21 bases between. The V gene's germline CDR1 is MDHEN and CDR2 SYDVKM. CDR3 size: 16 residues. The DNA for the CDR3 is TGTGCCAGCAGTCCCCCCCCATGGAGGAACGAGTATGGCTACACCTTC. Translating it yields CASSPPPWRNEYGYTF.

V is TRBV4-1 and J is TRBJ2-3; 7 nucleotides match TRBD2. V trimming: 4 bases; J trimming: 3 bases; junction bases outside the gene matches: 4. Per germline, CDR1 MGHRA and CDR2 YSYEKL. The CDR3 covers 14 residues. The CDR3 sequence: CASSLGLVTDTQYF. CDR3 DNA sequence: TGCGCCAGCAGCCTTGGACTAGTTACAGATACGCAGTATTTT.

This chain uses TRBV6-1 with TRBJ1-2; D gene ambiguous. Trimming pared 4 bases from V and 10 bases from J, leaving 10 bases between. The V gene's germline CDR1 is MNHNS and CDR2 SASEGT. The CDR3 runs 11 residues. The CDR3 DNA reads as TGTGCCAGCAGTGGCTTGGAGAACTACACCTTC. It is translated as CASSGLENYTF.

This chain links TRBV6-1 with TRBJ2-7; D perhaps matches TRBD1 (7 bases). V lost 11 bases and J lost 7, with 27 bases in between. Germline-derived CDR1 and CDR2 are MNHNS and SASEGT. The CDR3 totals 15 residues. This chain's CDR3 is CAQPRPPFRGREQYF. DNA for the CDR3: TGTGCCCAACCCCGTCCACCCTTCAGGGGGAGGGAGCAGTACTTC.

The chain's CDR3 is CASSQVQGLNQPQHF. The CDR3 DNA reads TGCGCCAGCAGCCAAGTACAGGGCCTTAATCAGCCCCAGCATTTT. This rearrangement joins TRBV4-3 to TRBJ1-5; TRBD1 might be the D (6 bases). Trimming removed 1 base from V and 4 bases from J, with 11 bases in between. The germline V gene has CDR1 LGHNA and CDR2 YSLEER. The CDR3 consists of 15 residues.

Turning to this clone: A junction boundary mismatches the germline segment, possibly from a read error. The rearrangement links TRBV7-7 to TRBJ2-6, with 10 bases that match TRBD1. Germline V lookup: CDR1 SSHAT, CDR2 FNYEAQ (reference sequence). The CDR3 has 17 amino acids. CDR3 region: CASSPGTGASGANVLTF. CDR3 nucleotides: TGTGCTAGCAGCCCTGGGACAGGGGCCTCTGGGGCCAACGTCCTGACTTTC.

This clone was recorded only once. The chain employs TRBV9 and TRBJ1-1; D perhaps matches TRBD1 (5 bases). The CDR3 has 16 residues. The germline CDR1 and CDR2 sequences are SGDLS and YYNGEE. V was pared by 4 bases and J by 1 base, with 17 bases between. CDR3: CASSPMGRARNTEAFF. The CDR3 nucleotides read TGTGCCAGCAGCCCCATGGGCAGGGCTAGGAACACTGAAGCTTTCTTT.

This clone was counted at least ten times. The chain joins TRBV5-4 to TRBJ2-1; 7 nucleotides match TRBD2. The germline gives CDR1 SGHNT, CDR2 YYREEE (reference sequence). The CDR3 is 13 amino acids. V gave up 3 bases and J gave up 8 bases; unmatched junction bases: 5. CDR3 DNA sequence: TGTGCCAGCAGCTGGGCGGGGAGGGATGAGCAGTTCTTC. This sequence encodes CASSWAGRDEQFF.